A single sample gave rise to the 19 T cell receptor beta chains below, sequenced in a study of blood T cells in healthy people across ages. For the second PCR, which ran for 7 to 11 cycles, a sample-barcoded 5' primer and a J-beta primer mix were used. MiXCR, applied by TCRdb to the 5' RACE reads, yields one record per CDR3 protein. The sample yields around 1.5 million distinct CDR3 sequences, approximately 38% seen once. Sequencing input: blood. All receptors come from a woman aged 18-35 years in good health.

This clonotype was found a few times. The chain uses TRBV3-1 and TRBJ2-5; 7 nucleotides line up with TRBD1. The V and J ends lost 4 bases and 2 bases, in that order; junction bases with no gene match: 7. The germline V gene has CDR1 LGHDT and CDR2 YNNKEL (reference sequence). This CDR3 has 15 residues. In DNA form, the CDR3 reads TGTGCCAGCAGCCTCGGACAGGAGAAACAAGAGACCCAGTACTTC. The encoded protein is CASSLGQEKQETQYF.

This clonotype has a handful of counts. CDR3 residues: CASEGQPTNEQFF. The CDR3 DNA follows: TGTGCCAGCGAGGGCCAGCCAACTAATGAGCAGTTCTTC. J is TRBJ2-1 and V is TRBV7-2; D may be TRBD2 (5 bases). Looked up from germline, CDR1 is SGHTA and CDR2 is FQGNSA. With 8 bases removed from V and 7 bases from J, the gap between germline ends came to 15 bases. CDR3 length: 13 amino acids.

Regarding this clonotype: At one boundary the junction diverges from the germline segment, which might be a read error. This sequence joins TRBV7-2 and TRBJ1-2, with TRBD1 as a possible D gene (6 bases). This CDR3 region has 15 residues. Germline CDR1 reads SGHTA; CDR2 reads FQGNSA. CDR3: CASSPSGQLNYDYTF. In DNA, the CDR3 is TGTGCCAGCAGCCCCTCCGGACAGCTCAACTATGACTACACCTTC.

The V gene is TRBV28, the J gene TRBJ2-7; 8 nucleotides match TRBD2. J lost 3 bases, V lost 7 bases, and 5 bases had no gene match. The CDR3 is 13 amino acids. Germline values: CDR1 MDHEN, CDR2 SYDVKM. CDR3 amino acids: CASTGLVFYEQYF. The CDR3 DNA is TGTGCCAGCACGGGACTAGTCTTCTACGAGCAGTACTTC.

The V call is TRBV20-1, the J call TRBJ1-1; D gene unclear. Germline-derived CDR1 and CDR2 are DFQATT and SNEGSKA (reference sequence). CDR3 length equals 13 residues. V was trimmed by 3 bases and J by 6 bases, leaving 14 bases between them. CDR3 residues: CSASPTPGAEAFF. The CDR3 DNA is TGCAGTGCTAGTCCGACGCCAGGAGCTGAAGCTTTCTTT.

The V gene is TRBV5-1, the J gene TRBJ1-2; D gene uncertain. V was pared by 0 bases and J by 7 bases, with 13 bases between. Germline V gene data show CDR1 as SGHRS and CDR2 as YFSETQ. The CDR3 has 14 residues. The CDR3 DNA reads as TGCGCCAGCAGCTTGGAAACCCTGTTTGGTGGCTACACCTTC. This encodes CASSLETLFGGYTF.

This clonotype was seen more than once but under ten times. CDR3 amino acids: CASSGGTGGDTQYF. CDR3 coding DNA: TGTGCCAGCAGCGGAGGGACAGGGGGCGATACGCAGTATTTT. V is TRBV9 and J is TRBJ2-3; the match to TRBD1 covers 12 bases. The CDR3 is 14 amino acids. Germline V CDR1 and CDR2: SGDLS, YYNGEE. Trimming at V came to 3 bases and at J to 6 bases, leaving 2 bases not matched to a gene.

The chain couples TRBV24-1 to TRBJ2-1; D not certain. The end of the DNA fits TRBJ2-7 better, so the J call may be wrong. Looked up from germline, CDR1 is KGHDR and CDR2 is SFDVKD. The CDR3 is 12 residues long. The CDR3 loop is CATSVTANEQYF. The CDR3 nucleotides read TGTGCCACCAGTGTCACAGCCAATGAGCAGTACTTC.

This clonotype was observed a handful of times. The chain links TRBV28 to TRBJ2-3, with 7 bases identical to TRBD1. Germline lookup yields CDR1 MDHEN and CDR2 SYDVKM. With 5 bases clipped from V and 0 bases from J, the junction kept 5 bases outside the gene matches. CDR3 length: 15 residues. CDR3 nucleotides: TGTGCCAGCAGTCTACAGGGGATCAGCACAGATACGCAGTATTTT. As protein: CASSLQGISTDTQYF.

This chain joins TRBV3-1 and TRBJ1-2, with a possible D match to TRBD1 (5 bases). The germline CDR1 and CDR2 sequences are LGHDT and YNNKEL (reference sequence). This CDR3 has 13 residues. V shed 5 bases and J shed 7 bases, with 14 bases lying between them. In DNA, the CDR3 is TGTGCCAGCAGCTACCCAGGGAGCGGTGGCTACACCTTC. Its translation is CASSYPGSGGYTF.

CDR3 in DNA: TGCGCCAGCAGATCCGACGTAGATTCTAACTATGGCTACACCTTC. This gives the protein CASRSDVDSNYGYTF. The rearrangement links TRBV5-1 to TRBJ1-2, with D unclear. Germline values: CDR1 SGHRS, CDR2 YFSETQ. This CDR3 comprises 15 residues. The V gene lost 5 bases and the J gene lost 0 bases, with 14 bases spanning the gap.

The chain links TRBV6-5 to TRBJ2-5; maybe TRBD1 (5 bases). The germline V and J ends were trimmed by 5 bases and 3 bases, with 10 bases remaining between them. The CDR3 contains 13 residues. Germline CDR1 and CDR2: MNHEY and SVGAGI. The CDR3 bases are TGTGCCAGCAGTAAGATAGGGGAAGAGACCCAGTACTTC. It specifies CASSKIGEETQYF.

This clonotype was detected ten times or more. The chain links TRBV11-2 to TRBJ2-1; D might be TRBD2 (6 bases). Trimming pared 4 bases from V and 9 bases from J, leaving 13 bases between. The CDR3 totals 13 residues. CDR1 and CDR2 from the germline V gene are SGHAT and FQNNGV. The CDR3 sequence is CASSSTTGSEQFF. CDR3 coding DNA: TGTGCCAGCAGCTCCACAACCGGGAGTGAGCAGTTCTTC.

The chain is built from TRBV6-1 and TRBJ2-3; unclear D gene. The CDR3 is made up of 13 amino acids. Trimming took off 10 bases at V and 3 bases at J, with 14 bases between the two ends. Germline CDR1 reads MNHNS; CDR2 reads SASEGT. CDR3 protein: CANKNLATDTQYF. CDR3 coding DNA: TGTGCCAACAAAAACCTTGCGACAGATACGCAGTATTTT.

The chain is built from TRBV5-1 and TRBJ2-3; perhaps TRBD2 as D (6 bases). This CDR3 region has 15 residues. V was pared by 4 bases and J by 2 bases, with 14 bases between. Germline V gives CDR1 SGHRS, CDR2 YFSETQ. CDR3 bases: TGCGCCAGCAGCCCGGCGGAGGGGTCCACAGATACGCAGTATTTT. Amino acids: CASSPAEGSTDTQYF.

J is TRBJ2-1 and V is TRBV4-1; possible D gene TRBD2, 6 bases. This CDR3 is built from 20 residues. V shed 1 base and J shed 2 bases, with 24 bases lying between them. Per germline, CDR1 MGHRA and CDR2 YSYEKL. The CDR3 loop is CASSQARVAEYLTTYNEQFF. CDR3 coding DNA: TGCGCCAGCAGCCAAGCTCGAGTAGCGGAATACCTAACGACCTACAATGAGCAGTTCTTC.

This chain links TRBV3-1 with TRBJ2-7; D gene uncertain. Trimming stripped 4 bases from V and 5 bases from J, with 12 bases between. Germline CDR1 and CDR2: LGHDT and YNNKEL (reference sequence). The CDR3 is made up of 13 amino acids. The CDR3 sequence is CASSPQFGNEQYF. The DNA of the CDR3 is TGTGCCAGCAGCCCCCAGTTTGGGAACGAGCAGTACTTC.

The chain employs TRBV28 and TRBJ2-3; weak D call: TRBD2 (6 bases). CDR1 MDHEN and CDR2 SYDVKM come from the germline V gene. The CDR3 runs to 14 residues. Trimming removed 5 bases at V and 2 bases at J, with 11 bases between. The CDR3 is CASSPREYTDTQYF. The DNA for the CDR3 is TGTGCCAGCAGTCCTCGGGAGTACACAGATACGCAGTATTTT.

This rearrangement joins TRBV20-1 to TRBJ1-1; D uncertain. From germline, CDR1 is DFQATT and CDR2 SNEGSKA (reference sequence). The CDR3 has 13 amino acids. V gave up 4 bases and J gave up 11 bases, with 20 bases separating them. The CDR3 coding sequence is TGCAGTGCTACAGAAACAGATCCGGAGCGGGCTTTCTTT. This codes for CSATETDPERAFF.